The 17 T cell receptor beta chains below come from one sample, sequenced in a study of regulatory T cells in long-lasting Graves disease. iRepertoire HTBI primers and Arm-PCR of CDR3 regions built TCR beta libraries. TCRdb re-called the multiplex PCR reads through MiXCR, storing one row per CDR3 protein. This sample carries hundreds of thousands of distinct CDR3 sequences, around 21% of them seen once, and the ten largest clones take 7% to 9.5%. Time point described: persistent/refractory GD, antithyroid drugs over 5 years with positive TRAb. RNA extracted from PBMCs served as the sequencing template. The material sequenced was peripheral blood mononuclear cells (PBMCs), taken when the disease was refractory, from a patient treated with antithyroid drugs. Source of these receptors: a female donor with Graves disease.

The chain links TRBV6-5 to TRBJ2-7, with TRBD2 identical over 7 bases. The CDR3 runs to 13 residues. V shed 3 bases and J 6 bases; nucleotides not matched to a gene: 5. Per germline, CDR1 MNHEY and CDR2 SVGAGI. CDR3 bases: TGTGCCAGCAGTTATTTACGGGGGGTCGAGCAGTACTTC. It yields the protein CASSYLRGVEQYF.

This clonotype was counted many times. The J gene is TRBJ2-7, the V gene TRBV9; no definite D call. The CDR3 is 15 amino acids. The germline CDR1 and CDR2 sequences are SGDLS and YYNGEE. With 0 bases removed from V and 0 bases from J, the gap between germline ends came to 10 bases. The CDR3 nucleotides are TGTGCCAGCAGCGTAGATCAGGTACCCTCCTACGAGCAGTACTTC. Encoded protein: CASSVDQVPSYEQYF.

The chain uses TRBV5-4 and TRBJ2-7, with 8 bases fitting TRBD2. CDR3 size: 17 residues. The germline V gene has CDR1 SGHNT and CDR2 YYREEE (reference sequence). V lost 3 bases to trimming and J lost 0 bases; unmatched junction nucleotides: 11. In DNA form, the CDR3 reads TGTGCCAGCAGCTCAGATTTGCAGCGGGAGCTCTCCTACGAGCAGTACTTC. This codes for CASSSDLQRELSYEQYF.

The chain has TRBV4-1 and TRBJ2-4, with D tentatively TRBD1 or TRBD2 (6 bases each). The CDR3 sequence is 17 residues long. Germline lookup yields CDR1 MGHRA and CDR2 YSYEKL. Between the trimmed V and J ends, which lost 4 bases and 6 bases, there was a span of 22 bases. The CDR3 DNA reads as TGCGCCAGCAGCCCCGTATCGGGACCCGAGGGGGGAAACATTCAGTACTTC. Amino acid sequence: CASSPVSGPEGGNIQYF.

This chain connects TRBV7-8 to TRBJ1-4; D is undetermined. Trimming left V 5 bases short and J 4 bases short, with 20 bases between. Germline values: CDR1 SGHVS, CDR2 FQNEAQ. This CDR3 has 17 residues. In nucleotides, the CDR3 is TGTGCCAGCAGCCGATATGGGCGGAGGGCCCATAATGAAAAACTGTTTTTT. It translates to CASSRYGRRAHNEKLFF.

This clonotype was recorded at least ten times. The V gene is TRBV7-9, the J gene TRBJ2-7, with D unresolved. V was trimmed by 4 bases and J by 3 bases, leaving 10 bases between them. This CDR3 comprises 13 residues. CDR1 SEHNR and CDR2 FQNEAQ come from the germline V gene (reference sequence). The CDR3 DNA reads TGTGCCAGCAGCTCGGGCAGAATCTACGAGCAGTACTTC. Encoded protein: CASSSGRIYEQYF.

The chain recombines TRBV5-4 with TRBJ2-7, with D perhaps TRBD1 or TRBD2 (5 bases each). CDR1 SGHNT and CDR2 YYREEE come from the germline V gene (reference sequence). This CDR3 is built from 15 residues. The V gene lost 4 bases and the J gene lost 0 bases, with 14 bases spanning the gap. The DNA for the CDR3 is TGTGCCAGCAGCCCGAATTGGGGGAACTCCTACGAGCAGTACTTC. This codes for CASSPNWGNSYEQYF. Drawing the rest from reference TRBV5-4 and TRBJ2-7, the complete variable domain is ETGVTQSPTHLIKTRGQQVTLRCSSQSGHNTVSWYQQALGQGPQFIFQYYREEENGRGNFPPRFSGLQFPNYSSELNVNALELDDSALYLCASSPNWGNSYEQYFGPGTRLTVT.

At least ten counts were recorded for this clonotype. CDR3 DNA: TGTGCCGTAAAGGGACTCAGGAGCTCCTACGAGCAGTACTTC. It specifies CAVKGLRSSYEQYF. The V call is TRBV10-3, the J call TRBJ2-7, with D possibly TRBD2 on 6 matching bases. The V gene's germline CDR1 is ENHRY and CDR2 SYGVKD. Trimming took off 11 bases at V and 0 bases at J, with 17 bases between the two ends. The CDR3 is 14 amino acids.

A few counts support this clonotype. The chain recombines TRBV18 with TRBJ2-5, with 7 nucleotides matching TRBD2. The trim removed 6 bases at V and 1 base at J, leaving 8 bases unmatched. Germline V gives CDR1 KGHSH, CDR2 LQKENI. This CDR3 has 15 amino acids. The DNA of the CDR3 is TGTGCCAGCTCCCCCGCGGGACTAACCCAAGAGACCCAGTACTTC. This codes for CASSPAGLTQETQYF. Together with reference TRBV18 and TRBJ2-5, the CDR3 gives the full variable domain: NAGVMQNPRHLVRRRGQEARLRCSPMKGHSHVYWYRQLPEEGLKFMVYLQKENIIDESGMPKERFSAEFPKEGPSILRIQQVVRGDSAAYFCASSPAGLTQETQYFGPGTRLLVL.

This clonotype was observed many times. Here the CDR3 reads CASSGGTSPYEQYF. In DNA, the CDR3 is TGTGCCAGCAGTGGTGGGACATCTCCCTACGAGCAGTACTTC. This chain uses TRBV6-1 with TRBJ2-7; weak D call: TRBD1 (6 bases). The CDR3 is made up of 14 amino acids. Between the trimmed V and J ends, which lost 4 bases and 2 bases, there was a span of 12 bases. Germline CDR1 MNHNS, CDR2 SASEGT.

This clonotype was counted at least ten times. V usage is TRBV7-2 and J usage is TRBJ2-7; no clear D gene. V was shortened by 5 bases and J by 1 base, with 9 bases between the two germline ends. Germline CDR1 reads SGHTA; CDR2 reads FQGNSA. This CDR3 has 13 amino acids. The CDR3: CASSVSSSYEQYF. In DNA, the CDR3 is TGTGCCAGCAGCGTATCTAGTTCCTACGAGCAGTACTTC. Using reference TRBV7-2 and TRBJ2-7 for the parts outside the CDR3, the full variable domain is GAGVSQSPSNKVTEKGKDVELRCDPISGHTALYWYRQSLGQGLEFLIYFQGNSAPDKSGLPSDRFSAERTGGSVSTLTIQRTQQEDSAVYLCASSVSSSYEQYFGPGTRLTVT.

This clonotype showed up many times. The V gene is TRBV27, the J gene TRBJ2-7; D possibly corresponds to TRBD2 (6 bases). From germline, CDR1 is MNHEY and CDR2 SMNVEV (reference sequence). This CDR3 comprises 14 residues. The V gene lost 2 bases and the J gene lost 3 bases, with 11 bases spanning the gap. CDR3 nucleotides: TGTGCCAGCAGTTTAGGAGGGAACCGCTACGAGCAGTACTTC. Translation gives CASSLGGNRYEQYF.

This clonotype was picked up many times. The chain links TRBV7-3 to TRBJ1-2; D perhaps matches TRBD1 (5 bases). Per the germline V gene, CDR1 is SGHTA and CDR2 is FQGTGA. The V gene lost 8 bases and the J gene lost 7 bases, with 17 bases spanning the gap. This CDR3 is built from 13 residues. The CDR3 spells CASSPGGVSGYTF. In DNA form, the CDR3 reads TGTGCCAGCTCTCCGGGGGGTGTAAGTGGCTACACCTTC.

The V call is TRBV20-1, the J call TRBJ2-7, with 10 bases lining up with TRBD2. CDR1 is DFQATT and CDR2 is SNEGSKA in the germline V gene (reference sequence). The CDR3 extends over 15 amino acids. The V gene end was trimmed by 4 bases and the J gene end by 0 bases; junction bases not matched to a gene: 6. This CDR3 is CSATSGSHSSYEQYF. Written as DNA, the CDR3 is TGCAGTGCTACTAGCGGGAGTCATAGCTCCTACGAGCAGTACTTC.

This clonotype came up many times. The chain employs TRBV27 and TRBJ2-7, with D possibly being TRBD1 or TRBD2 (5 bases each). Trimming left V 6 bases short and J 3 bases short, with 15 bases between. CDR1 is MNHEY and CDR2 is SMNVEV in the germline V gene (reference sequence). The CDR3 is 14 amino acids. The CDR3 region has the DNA TGTGCCAGCAGACGGCCGGGACGGAGCTACGAGCAGTACTTC. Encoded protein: CASRRPGRSYEQYF.

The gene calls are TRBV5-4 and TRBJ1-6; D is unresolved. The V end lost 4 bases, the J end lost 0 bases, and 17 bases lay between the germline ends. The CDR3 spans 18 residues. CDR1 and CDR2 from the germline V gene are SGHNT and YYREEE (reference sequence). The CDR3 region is CASSTSPIGGSYNSPLHF. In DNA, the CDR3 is TGTGCCAGCAGCACCTCACCCATCGGCGGCTCCTATAATTCACCCCTCCACTTT.

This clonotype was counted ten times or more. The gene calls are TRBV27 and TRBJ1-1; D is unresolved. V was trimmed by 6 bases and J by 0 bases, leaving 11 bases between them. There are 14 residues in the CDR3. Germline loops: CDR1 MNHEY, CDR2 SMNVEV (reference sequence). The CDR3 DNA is TGTGCCAGCAGCTTAGGGCCAATGAACACTGAAGCTTTCTTT. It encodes CASSLGPMNTEAFF.